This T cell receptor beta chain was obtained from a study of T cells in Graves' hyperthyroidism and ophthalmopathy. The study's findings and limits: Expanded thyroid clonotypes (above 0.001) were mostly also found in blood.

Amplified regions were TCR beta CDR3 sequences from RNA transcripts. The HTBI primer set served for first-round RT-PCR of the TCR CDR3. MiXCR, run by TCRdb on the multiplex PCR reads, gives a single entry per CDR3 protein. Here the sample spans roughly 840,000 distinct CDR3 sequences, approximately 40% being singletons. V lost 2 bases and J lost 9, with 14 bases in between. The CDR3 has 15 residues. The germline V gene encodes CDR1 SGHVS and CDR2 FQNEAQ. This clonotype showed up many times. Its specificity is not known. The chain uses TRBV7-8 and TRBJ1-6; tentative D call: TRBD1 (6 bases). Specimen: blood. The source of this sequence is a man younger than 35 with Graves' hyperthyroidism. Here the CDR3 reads CASSLPQGRGSPLHF. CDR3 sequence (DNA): TGTGCCAGCAGCTTACCTCAGGGGCGCGGTTCACCCCTCCACTTT.